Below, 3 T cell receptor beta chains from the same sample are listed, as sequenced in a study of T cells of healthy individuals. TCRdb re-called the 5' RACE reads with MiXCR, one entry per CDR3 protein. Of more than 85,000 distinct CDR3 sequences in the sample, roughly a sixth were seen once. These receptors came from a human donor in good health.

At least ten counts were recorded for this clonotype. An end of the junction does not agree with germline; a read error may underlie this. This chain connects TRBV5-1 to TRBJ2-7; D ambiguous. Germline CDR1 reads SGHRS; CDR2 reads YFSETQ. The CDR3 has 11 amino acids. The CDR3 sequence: CASSYSYEQYF. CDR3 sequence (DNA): TGTGCCAGCAGTTACTCGTACGAGCAGTACTTC.

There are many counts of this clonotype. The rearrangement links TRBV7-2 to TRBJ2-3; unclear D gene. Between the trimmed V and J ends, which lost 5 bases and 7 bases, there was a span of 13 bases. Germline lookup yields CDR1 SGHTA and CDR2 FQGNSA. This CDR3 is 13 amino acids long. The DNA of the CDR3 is TGTGCCAGCAGCGCCCCGCCCGTTTATACGCAGTATTTT. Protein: CASSAPPVYTQYF.

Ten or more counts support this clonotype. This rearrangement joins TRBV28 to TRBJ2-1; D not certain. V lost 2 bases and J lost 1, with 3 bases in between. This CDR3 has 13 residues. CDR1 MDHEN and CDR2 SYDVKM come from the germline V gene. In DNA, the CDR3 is TGTGCCAGCAGTTTACAATCCTACAATGAGCAGTTCTTC. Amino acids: CASSLQSYNEQFF.